The 23 T cell receptor beta chains given below trace back to one sample, sequenced in a study of T-cell reconstitution after alpha-beta-depleted transplantation in children. A TCRbeta library incorporating unique molecular identifiers was prepared. TCRdb called the PCR reads again in MiXCR, with one record for every CDR3 protein. The sample yields 81,000 or so distinct CDR3 sequences, roughly a sixth seen once. The source was PBMCs, mostly from graft donor cells, collected 180 days after TCRalphabeta/CD19-depleted stem cell transplant. The receptors derive from a male patient under 10 years old who had a stem cell transplant for acute lymphoblastic leukemia, so the T cells may come from the graft donor.

CDR3 amino acids: CASSPLAGRGGDEQYF. The CDR3 DNA sequence: TGTGCCAGCTCACCACTGGCGGGAAGGGGAGGAGACGAGCAGTACTTC. V gene TRBV18 combines with J gene TRBJ2-7, with a possible D match to TRBD2 (6 bases). Between the trimmed V and J ends, which lost 1 base and 5 bases, there was a span of 18 bases. The length of the CDR3 is 16 residues. CDR1 and CDR2 (germline): KGHSH, LQKENI.

There are a few counts of this clonotype. The rearrangement joins TRBV5-4 to TRBJ1-2, with D perhaps matching TRBD1 (5 bases). Germline CDR1 and CDR2: SGHNT and YYREEE (reference sequence). The V gene lost 1 base and the J gene lost 6 bases, with 10 bases spanning the gap. The CDR3 spans 13 residues. The CDR3 loop reads CASSLPGTNGYTF. CDR3 DNA sequence: TGTGCCAGCAGCTTGCCAGGGACTAATGGCTACACCTTC.

There are a few counts of this clonotype. The chain links TRBV10-2 to TRBJ1-3; D is unclear. CDR1 and CDR2 from the germline V gene are WSHSY and SAAADI. Trimming stripped 3 bases from V and 0 bases from J, with 18 bases between. The CDR3 totals 18 residues. The CDR3 reads CASSDQDRYRNSGNTIYF. For the CDR3, the DNA is TGCGCCAGCAGTGATCAGGACCGATACCGAAACTCTGGAAACACCATATATTTT.

The V gene is TRBV20-1, the J gene TRBJ2-3, with D perhaps TRBD1 (6 bases). CDR3 size: 15 residues. Germline CDR1 DFQATT, CDR2 SNEGSKA (reference sequence). Trimming removed 2 bases from V and 0 bases from J, with 12 bases in between. This CDR3 reads CSARQGSSSTDTQYF. DNA of the CDR3: TGCAGTGCTAGACAGGGGTCTTCTAGCACAGATACGCAGTATTTT.

The chain's CDR3 is CASSSTPGPSRHEQFF. The CDR3 bases are TGTGCCAGCAGCTCAACACCGGGACCTTCTCGGCATGAGCAGTTCTTC. The chain is built from TRBV5-6 and TRBJ2-1; tentatively, D is TRBD1 or TRBD2 (5 bases each). V was cut by 3 bases and J by 8 bases, with 21 bases left in between. The CDR3 runs to 16 residues. Germline assignment: CDR1 SGHDT and CDR2 YYEEEE.

Ten or more counts support this clonotype. This chain connects TRBV9 to TRBJ2-1, with 8 bases matching TRBD2. CDR1 is SGDLS, CDR2 YYNGEE, per germline. Trimming removed 3 bases from V and 5 bases from J; junction bases left unmatched: 10. The CDR3 totals 16 residues. Here the CDR3 reads CASSGDSGEGDNEQFF. In DNA form, the CDR3 reads TGTGCCAGCAGCGGTGATAGCGGGGAGGGGGACAATGAGCAGTTCTTC.

The genes are TRBV12-3 or TRBV12-4 and TRBJ1-3; possibly TRBD1 for D (5 bases). V was shortened by 5 bases and J by 4 bases, with 18 bases between the two germline ends. The CDR3 runs 16 residues. CDR3 nucleotides: TGTGCCAGCAGTCCCATCCAGACGGGGCGGGGAAACACCATATATTTT. Protein: CASSPIQTGRGNTIYF.

This clonotype was found many times. V gene TRBV14 combines with J gene TRBJ1-5, with D perhaps matching TRBD1 (5 bases). Germline-derived CDR1 and CDR2 are SGHDN and FVKESK. The CDR3 contains 21 residues. V lost 0 bases and J 6 bases, leaving 30 bases between the germline ends. CDR3 nucleotide sequence: TGTGCCAGCAGCCAAGATCGGGTAGGGGATGATTTCGGTTTGCATCGTCAGCCCCAGCATTTT. Translated: CASSQDRVGDDFGLHRQPQHF.

This clonotype was recorded many times. This chain uses TRBV10-1 with TRBJ2-2; D tentatively fits TRBD1 or TRBD2 (6 bases each). V was trimmed by 6 bases and J by 7 bases, leaving 12 bases between them. The CDR3 consists of 13 residues. CDR1 is WNHNN, CDR2 SYGVQD, per germline (reference sequence). In DNA, the CDR3 is TGCGCCAGCAGAGAGGGGGGCATCGGGGAGCTGTTTTTT. Translating it yields CASREGGIGELFF.

This clonotype was counted a few times. The genes are TRBV11-2 and TRBJ2-3; 11 positions match TRBD2. Trimming cost V 2 bases and J 1 base; bases outside gene matches: 8. This CDR3 is 18 amino acids long. Germline V gives CDR1 SGHAT, CDR2 FQNNGV. The CDR3 region is CASSLRSSGGLRTDTQYF. The CDR3 DNA is TGTGCCAGCAGCTTAAGGTCTAGCGGGGGGCTTCGCACAGATACGCAGTATTTT.

This clonotype came up many times. This chain uses TRBV7-6 with TRBJ2-2; 9 nucleotides agree with TRBD1. This CDR3 has 16 amino acids. Germline values: CDR1 SGHVS, CDR2 FNYEAQ. V lost 5 bases to trimming and J lost 1 base; unmatched junction nucleotides: 5. Written as DNA, the CDR3 is TGTGCCAGCAGCAACAGGGGGCGCGGGAACACCGGGGAGCTGTTTTTT. Translation: CASSNRGRGNTGELFF.

This chain connects TRBV14 to TRBJ1-1; tentatively, D is TRBD1 (5 bases). The CDR3 is 16 residues long. V was pared by 4 bases and J by 3 bases, with 18 bases between. Germline lookup yields CDR1 SGHDN and CDR2 FVKESK. This CDR3 reads CASSLVYRTPYTEAFF. The CDR3 nucleotides are TGTGCCAGCAGCCTCGTATACAGGACCCCTTACACTGAAGCTTTCTTT. Full variable domain (outside the CDR3, taken from reference TRBV14 and TRBJ1-1): EAGVTQFPSHSVIEKGQTVTLRCDPISGHDNLYWYRRVMGKEIKFLLHFVKESKQDESGMPNNRFLAERTGGTYSTLKVQPAELEDSGVYFCASSLVYRTPYTEAFFGQGTRLTVV.

The V and J genes are TRBV11-2 and TRBJ2-1; 15 bases are shared with TRBD2. V shed 8 bases, J shed 9 bases, and the junction held 11 bases outside the gene matches. CDR1 and CDR2 (germline): SGHAT, FQNNGV. This CDR3 comprises 16 residues. CDR3 DNA: TGTGCCAGCTCATTATGGGGACTAGCGGGGGGAAGTGAGCAGTTCTTC. It codes for CASSLWGLAGGSEQFF.

This clonotype was counted ten times or more. The chain couples TRBV2 to TRBJ1-1; D remains ambiguous. The CDR3 has 14 residues. V dropped 8 bases and J dropped 9 bases, with 22 bases sitting between them. Germline V gene data show CDR1 as SNHLY and CDR2 as FYNNEI. This chain's CDR3 is CASRGLGGMEKAFF. The DNA for the CDR3 is TGTGCCAGCCGAGGCCTTGGAGGGATGGAGAAAGCTTTCTTT.

This clonotype was recorded at least ten times. The chain combines TRBV12-3 or TRBV12-4 with TRBJ2-7; D not resolved. Between the trimmed V and J ends, which lost 7 bases and 2 bases, there was a span of 12 bases. CDR3 length: 13 residues. The CDR3 is CASTPDLPYEQYF. The CDR3 coding sequence is TGTGCCAGCACCCCGGACCTTCCCTACGAGCAGTACTTC.

In its sample, this clonotype was seen a few times. The V call is TRBV5-1, the J call TRBJ1-1; 10 positions match TRBD1. V lost 4 bases, J lost 7 bases, and 7 bases stayed unmatched. There are 14 residues in the CDR3. Germline V gene lookup returns CDR1 SGHRS and CDR2 YFSETQ. In DNA form, the CDR3 reads TGCGCCAGCAGCGGGCGGACAGGGGGGGATGAAGCTTTCTTT. It specifies CASSGRTGGDEAFF.

This clonotype was observed at least ten times. The chain recombines TRBV11-2 with TRBJ2-2; maybe TRBD2 (5 bases). The germline gives CDR1 SGHAT, CDR2 FQNNGV. CDR3 size: 16 residues. Trimming took off 2 bases at V and 4 bases at J, with 14 bases between the two ends. The CDR3 spells CASSLWTEDGTGELFF. In DNA form, the CDR3 reads TGTGCCAGCAGCTTATGGACGGAGGATGGCACCGGGGAGCTGTTTTTT.

CDR3 nucleotide sequence: TGTGCCAGCAGCTTAGAAGACAGAAGCACAGATACGCAGTATTTT. It yields the protein CASSLEDRSTDTQYF. The genes are TRBV7-7 and TRBJ2-3, with D perhaps matching TRBD1 (5 bases). The ends were cut back, 1 base at V and 0 bases at J, with 8 bases in the middle. Per germline, CDR1 SSHAT and CDR2 FNYEAQ (reference sequence). CDR3 length: 15 residues.

The sample holds a few counts of this clonotype. The chain combines TRBV15 with TRBJ2-7; 10 nucleotides align to TRBD1. CDR1 and CDR2 from the germline V gene are LNHNV and YYDKDF (reference sequence). V lost 3 bases to trimming and J lost 7 bases; unmatched junction nucleotides: 9. The CDR3 totals 15 residues. The CDR3: CATSRGGQGKGEQYF. The CDR3 DNA follows: TGTGCCACCAGCAGGGGGGGACAGGGGAAAGGGGAGCAGTACTTC.

This chain connects TRBV12-3 or TRBV12-4 to TRBJ2-1; 9 bases align to TRBD2. With V trimmed by 1 base and J by 9 bases, 1 base remained unmatched. The CDR3 covers 13 residues. The CDR3 DNA reads TGTGCCAGCAGTTTAGGAGCGGGGGGTGAGCAGTTCTTC. This encodes CASSLGAGGEQFF.

This clonotype was counted a few times. The J gene is TRBJ2-6, the V gene TRBV7-9, with a tentative D call TRBD2 (5 bases). The CDR3 has 15 amino acids. The germline CDR1 and CDR2 sequences are SEHNR and FQNEAQ (reference sequence). Trimming pared 4 bases from V and 6 bases from J, leaving 13 bases between. In DNA, the CDR3 is TGTGCCAGCAGCTCCCCTGAGAGGGCGGCCAACGTCCTGACTTTC. Translation gives CASSSPERAANVLTF. The variable domain in full, completed from reference TRBV7-9 and TRBJ2-6, reads DTGVSQNPRHKITKRGQNVTFRCDPISEHNRLYWYRQTLGQGPEFLTYFQNEAQLEKSRLLSDRFSAERPKGSFSTLEIQRTEQGDSAMYLCASSSPERAANVLTFGAGSRLTVL.

This clonotype was counted a single time. The V gene is TRBV25-1, the J gene TRBJ2-3; D is possibly TRBD1 or TRBD2 (6 bases each). V was trimmed by 7 bases and J by 5 bases, leaving 16 bases between them. There are 14 residues in the CDR3. Germline V gene lookup returns CDR1 MGHDK and CDR2 SYGVNS. The CDR3 is CASNLGGGRDTQYF. The CDR3 coding sequence is TGTGCCAGCAACCTCGGGGGCGGAAGAGATACGCAGTATTTT.

This clonotype has only a few counts. The J gene is TRBJ1-1, the V gene TRBV7-9; 8 nucleotides align to TRBD1. Germline V gene sequence: CDR1 SEHNR, CDR2 FQNEAQ (reference sequence). This CDR3 spans 15 amino acids. V was pared by 4 bases and J by 3 bases, with 7 bases of the junction left unmatched. In DNA form, the CDR3 reads TGTGCCAGCAGCTCTCTAGACAGGGGCCACACTGAAGCTTTCTTT. Its protein product is CASSSLDRGHTEAFF.